The T cell receptor beta chain described here comes from a study of CD8+ T cells in alopecia areata. Findings of the study overall: Especially in alopecia totalis/universalis, lesional scalp showed greater clonality than normal scalp did.

PBMC-derived CD4+ and CD8+ T cells were sorted. The V segment lost 5 bases and the J segment 10 bases; nucleotides outside the gene matches: 9. Germline V gives CDR1 SEHNR, CDR2 FQNEAQ (reference sequence). This CDR3 has 14 residues. Sequencing templates came from extracted RNA that was reverse transcribed into cDNA. Profiling relied on immunoSEQ multiplex PCR, and the TCRdb table lists in-frame clones only, not all of them. The sample has under 300,000 clones; roughly 69% are singletons. A word on this clone: As yet, its antigen is unknown.

The chain recombines TRBV7-9 with TRBJ1-1, with 11 nucleotides matching TRBD1. The source material was CD4+ T cells sorted from blood, sampled at week 0. The receptor was derived from a human donor with alopecia areata. CDR3 coding DNA: TGTGCCAGCAGCATTAAGGACAGGGGGCAGATAGCTTTCTTT. Protein: CASSIKDRGQIAFF.